This T cell receptor (beta chain) was found in a study of T cell responses to AZD1222 COVID-19 vaccine. Whole-study results and caveats: Spike regions recognized by vaccine-associated CD4 TCRs spanned the protein, led by 160-218 and 743-854. Breadth and depth of Spike-specific TCRs rose after two AZD1222 doses.

Trimming removed 1 base at V and 3 bases at J, with 7 bases between. The CDR3 contains 13 residues. Germline V gene sequence: CDR1 LNHDA, CDR2 SQIVND (reference sequence). Comments on this clone: Its specificity is not known.

The assay was immunoSEQ multiplex PCR, and TCRdb's table has in-frame clones only and misses some. The data show 130,000 to 150,000 clones, around 93% seen once. Source: peripheral blood, taken on day 0 of AZD1222 vaccination. The chain joins TRBV19 to TRBJ2-7; D gene uncertain. This TCR was recovered from an adult in good health. The CDR3 loop reads CASSIGHGYEQYF. The CDR3 DNA sequence: TGTGCCAGTAGTATAGGACACGGCTACGAGCAGTACTTC. Full variable domain (missing parts from reference TRBV19 and TRBJ2-7): DGGITQSPKYLFRKEGQNVTLSCEQNLNHDAMYWYRQDPGQGLRLIYYSQIVNDFQKGDIAEGYSVSREKKESFPLTVTSAQKNPTAFYLCASSIGHGYEQYFGPGTRLTVT.